The 15 T cell receptor beta chains in this list originate from one sample, sequenced in a study of T cell repertoires in cytomegalovirus infection. TCRdb fed the reads into MiXCR, producing one record per CDR3 protein. The table lists a few hundred thousand distinct CDR3 sequences, 33% of them singletons. For these TCRs, the target antigens are not known. The sample was cultured PBMCs, taken from culture after CMV antigen stimulation. All receptors derive from a human donor in good health (CMV status not recorded). Some clones in this sample may be carry-over from other donors' samples.

In its sample, this clonotype was seen many times. The V gene is TRBV7-3, the J gene TRBJ2-1; 7 positions agree with TRBD1. The CDR3 contains 15 residues. J was trimmed by 7 bases and V by 5 bases; bases with no gene match: 11. CDR1 SGHTA and CDR2 FQGTGA come from the germline V gene. The CDR3 DNA follows: TGTGCCAGCAGCGAGACAGGGTTTTTGATGAATGAGCAGTTCTTC. This gives the protein CASSETGFLMNEQFF. The entire variable domain, with the rest obtained from reference TRBV7-3 and TRBJ2-1, is as follows: GAGVSQTPSNKVTEKGKYVELRCDPISGHTALYWYRQSLGQGPEFLIYFQGTGAADDSGLPNDRFFAVRPEGSVSTLKIQRTERGDSAVYLCASSETGFLMNEQFFGPGTRLTVL.

At least ten counts were recorded for this clonotype. The chain joins TRBV4-3 to TRBJ2-2, with D maybe TRBD2 (7 bases). The CDR3 covers 16 residues. Germline V gene lookup returns CDR1 LGHNA and CDR2 YSLEER. The germline V and J ends were trimmed by 3 bases and 6 bases, with 17 bases remaining between them. DNA for the CDR3: TGCGCCAGCAGCCATGGGCTGGGGGGGGCGGCCGGGGAGCTGTTTTTT. Amino acid sequence: CASSHGLGGAAGELFF.

The chain links TRBV10-3 to TRBJ2-1, with 10 bases identical to TRBD2. The CDR3 runs to 16 residues. The V gene's germline CDR1 is ENHRY and CDR2 SYGVKD. The junction had 5 bases not matched to a gene; V was cut back by 0 bases and J by 6 bases. CDR3 DNA sequence: TGTGCCATCAGTGAGTCCCAGCGGGAGGGCCTCAATGAGCAGTTCTTC. As protein: CAISESQREGLNEQFF.

V is TRBV4-2 and J is TRBJ2-5; D may be TRBD2 (5 bases). Germline CDR1 LGHNA, CDR2 YNFKEQ. Trimming left V 0 bases short and J 5 bases short, with 13 bases between. The CDR3 has 15 amino acids. In DNA, the CDR3 is TGTGCCAGCAGCCAAGATGGGAGCGGTCAGGAGACCCAGTACTTC. Protein product: CASSQDGSGQETQYF.

This clonotype occurred a few times. The V gene is TRBV7-9, the J gene TRBJ2-1; the D gene is possibly TRBD2 (7 bases). V was trimmed by 5 bases and J by 9 bases, leaving 14 bases between them. The germline gives CDR1 SEHNR, CDR2 FQNEAQ (reference sequence). The CDR3 runs 13 residues. The CDR3 bases are TGTGCCAGCAGCGAGGGGGGGGGGAGTGAGCAGTTCTTC. It encodes CASSEGGGSEQFF.

The chain is built from TRBV27 and TRBJ2-1; TRBD2 agrees at 9 bases. The germline gives CDR1 MNHEY, CDR2 SMNVEV (reference sequence). This CDR3 comprises 14 residues. V shed 10 bases, J shed 0 bases, and the junction held 4 bases outside the gene matches. The CDR3 region is CATHSGSSYNEQFF. DNA for the CDR3: TGTGCCACCCATAGCGGGAGCTCCTACAATGAGCAGTTCTTC.

Comment on this clonotype: This could be a read error, since a much larger clone is one nucleotide away. The conserved phenylalanine or tryptophan normally closing the CDR3 is absent here, so this likely arose from a read error. The genes are TRBV7-8 and TRBJ2-1; TRBD2 matches at 12 bases. Trimming took 5 bases from V and 1 from J; bases not matched to a gene: 3. The CDR3 length is 16 residues. From germline, CDR1 is SGHVS and CDR2 FQNEAQ. CDR3 DNA sequence: TGTGCCAGCAGCATAGGACTAGCGGGATCCTACAATGAGCAGTTCCTC. As protein: CASSIGLAGSYNEQFL.

CDR3: CASRAYGQGAIGTDTQYF. The CDR3 region has the DNA TGTGCCAGCAGGGCATATGGACAGGGGGCAATCGGCACAGATACGCAGTATTTT. The chain couples TRBV25-1 to TRBJ2-3; 11 bases line up with TRBD1. The germline V gene encodes CDR1 MGHDK and CDR2 SYGVNS. The CDR3 is 18 amino acids. With V trimmed by 6 bases and J by 1 base, 12 bases remained unmatched.

This CDR3 is CASRKGPRNEKLFF. CDR3 DNA: TGTGCCAGCAGGAAGGGCCCCCGGAATGAAAAACTGTTTTTT. The V call is TRBV6-1, the J call TRBJ1-4; no clear D. Germline values: CDR1 MNHNS, CDR2 SASEGT. V lost 6 bases to trimming and J lost 5 bases, with 13 bases between them. The CDR3 totals 14 residues.

The chain employs TRBV12-3 or TRBV12-4 and TRBJ2-2, with 10 bases identical to TRBD2. V gave up 7 bases and J gave up 7 bases; unmatched junction bases: 9. The CDR3 spans 15 residues. Here the CDR3 reads CASNTPSGRIGELFF. For the CDR3, the DNA is TGTGCCAGCAACACACCTAGCGGGAGAATCGGGGAGCTGTTTTTT.

The CDR3 reads CASRDRGGYPYEQYF. The CDR3 DNA is TGTGCCAGCAGAGATCGGGGTGGTTATCCCTACGAGCAGTACTTC. The J gene is TRBJ2-7, the V gene TRBV6-2 or TRBV6-3; perhaps TRBD2 as D (5 bases). V was shortened by 6 bases and J by 2 bases, with 17 bases between the two germline ends. CDR3 length equals 15 residues. Per germline, CDR1 MNHEY and CDR2 SVGEGT.

V and J are TRBV19 and TRBJ1-2; 7 bases match TRBD1. From germline, CDR1 is LNHDA and CDR2 SQIVND (reference sequence). The CDR3 has 14 residues. J lost 4 bases, V lost 3 bases, and 5 bases had no gene match. The CDR3 nucleotides are TGTGCCAGTAGTATCGAGGGGGCATTCTATGGCTACACCTTC. Protein: CASSIEGAFYGYTF.

This clonotype was recorded a few times. This chain uses TRBV15 with TRBJ2-3; TRBD1 matches 7 bases. The CDR3 length is 17 residues. Trimming took 0 bases from V and 3 from J; bases not matched to a gene: 9. The germline V gene has CDR1 LNHNV and CDR2 YYDKDF (reference sequence). The CDR3 region has the DNA TGTGCCACCAGCAGAGATCTCCGGGACAGAATTACAGATACGCAGTATTTT. Translating gives CATSRDLRDRITDTQYF.

This chain uses TRBV28 with TRBJ2-4; 10 bases fit TRBD2. Germline lookup yields CDR1 MDHEN and CDR2 SYDVKM. The CDR3 is made up of 19 amino acids. J gave up 0 bases and V 2 bases, and 10 bases lay outside the gene matches. CDR3 nucleotides: TGTGCCAGCAGTTTAAGTTTAAAGACTAGCGGGCTAGCCAAAAACATTCAGTACTTC. As protein: CASSLSLKTSGLAKNIQYF.

V is TRBV12-3 or TRBV12-4 and J is TRBJ2-7; the match to TRBD2 covers 13 bases. V dropped 8 bases and J dropped 5; count of bases not matched to a gene: 9. This CDR3 has 15 residues. This CDR3 reads CASGLAGDLRDEQYF. The CDR3 nucleotides read TGTGCCAGCGGACTAGCGGGAGATTTGCGGGACGAGCAGTACTTC.